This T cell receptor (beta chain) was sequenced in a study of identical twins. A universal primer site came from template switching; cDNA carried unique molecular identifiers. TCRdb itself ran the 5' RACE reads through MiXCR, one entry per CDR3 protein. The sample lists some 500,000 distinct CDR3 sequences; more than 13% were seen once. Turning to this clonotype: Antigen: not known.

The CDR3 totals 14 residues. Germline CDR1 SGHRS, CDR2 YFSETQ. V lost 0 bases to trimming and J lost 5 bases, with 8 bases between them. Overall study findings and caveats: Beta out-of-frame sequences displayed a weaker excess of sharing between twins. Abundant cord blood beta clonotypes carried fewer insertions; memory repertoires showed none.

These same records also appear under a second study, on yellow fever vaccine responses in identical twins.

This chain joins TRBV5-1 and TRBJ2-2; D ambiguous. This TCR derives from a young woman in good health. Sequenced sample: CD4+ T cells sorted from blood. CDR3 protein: CASSLVMGTGELFF. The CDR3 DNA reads TGCGCCAGCAGCTTGGTCATGGGGACCGGGGAGCTGTTTTTT.